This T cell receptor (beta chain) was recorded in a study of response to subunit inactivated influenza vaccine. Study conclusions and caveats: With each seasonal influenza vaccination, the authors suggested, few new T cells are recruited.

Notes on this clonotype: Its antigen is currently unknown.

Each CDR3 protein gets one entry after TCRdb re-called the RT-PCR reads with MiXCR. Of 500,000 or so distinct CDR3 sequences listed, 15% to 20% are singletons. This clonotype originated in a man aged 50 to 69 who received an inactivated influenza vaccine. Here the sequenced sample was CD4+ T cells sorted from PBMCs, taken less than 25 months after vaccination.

The CDR3 DNA sequence: TGTGCCAGCAGCGCTTCAGGGCTCGGGGAGCTGTTTTTT. Protein: CASSASGLGELFF. The chain joins TRBV9 to TRBJ2-2, with D possibly TRBD1 on 5 matching bases. In germline, CDR1 is SGDLS, CDR2 YYNGEE. This CDR3 has 13 amino acids. The ends were cut back, 3 bases at V and 7 bases at J, with 10 bases in the middle.